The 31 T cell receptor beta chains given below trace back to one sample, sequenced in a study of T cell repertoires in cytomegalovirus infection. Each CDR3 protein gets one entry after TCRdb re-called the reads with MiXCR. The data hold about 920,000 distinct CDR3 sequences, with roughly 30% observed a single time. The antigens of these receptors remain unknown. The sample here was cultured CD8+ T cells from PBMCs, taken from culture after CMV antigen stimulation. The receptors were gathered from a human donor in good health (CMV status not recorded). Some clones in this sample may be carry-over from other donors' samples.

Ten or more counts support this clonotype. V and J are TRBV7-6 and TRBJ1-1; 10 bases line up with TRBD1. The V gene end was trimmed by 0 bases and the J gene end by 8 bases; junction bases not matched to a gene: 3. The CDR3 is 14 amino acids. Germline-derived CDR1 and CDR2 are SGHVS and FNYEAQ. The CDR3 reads CASSLAWTGGEAFF. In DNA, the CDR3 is TGTGCCAGCAGCTTAGCATGGACAGGGGGAGAAGCTTTCTTT. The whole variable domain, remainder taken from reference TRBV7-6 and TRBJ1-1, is GAGVSQSPRYKVTKRGQDVALRCDPISGHVSLYWYRQALGQGPEFLTYFNYEAQQDKSGLPNDRFSAERPEGSISTLTIQRTEQRDSAMYRCASSLAWTGGEAFFGQGTRLTVV.

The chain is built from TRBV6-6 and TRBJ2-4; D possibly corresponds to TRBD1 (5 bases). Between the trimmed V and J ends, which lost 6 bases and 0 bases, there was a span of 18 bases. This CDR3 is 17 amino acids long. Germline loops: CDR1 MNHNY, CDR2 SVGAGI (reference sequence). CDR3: CASRLQAQGAAKNIQYF. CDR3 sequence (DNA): TGTGCCAGCAGACTTCAAGCCCAGGGTGCAGCCAAAAACATTCAGTACTTC.

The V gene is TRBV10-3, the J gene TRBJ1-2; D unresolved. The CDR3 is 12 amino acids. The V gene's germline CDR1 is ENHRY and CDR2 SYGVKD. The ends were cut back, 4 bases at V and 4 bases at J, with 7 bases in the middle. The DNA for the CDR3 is TGTGCCATCAGTGGGGAGGCCTATGGCTACACCTTC. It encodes CAISGEAYGYTF.

The CDR3 spells CASSFGGSNSPLHF. CDR3 nucleotides: TGTGCCAGCAGCTTCGGGGGGTCGAATTCACCCCTCCACTTT. The genes are TRBV7-6 and TRBJ1-6; D might be TRBD1 (5 bases). The CDR3 has 14 residues. Germline V gives CDR1 SGHVS, CDR2 FNYEAQ. Trimming took 3 bases from V and 7 from J, leaving 10 bases between them.

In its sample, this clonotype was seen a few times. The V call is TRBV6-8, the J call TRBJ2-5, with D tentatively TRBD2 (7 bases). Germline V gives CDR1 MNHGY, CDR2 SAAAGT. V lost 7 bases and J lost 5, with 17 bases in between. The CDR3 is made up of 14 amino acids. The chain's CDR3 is CASTPRGAGETQYF. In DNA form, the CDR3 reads TGTGCCAGCACCCCCCGGGGGGCGGGGGAGACCCAGTACTTC.

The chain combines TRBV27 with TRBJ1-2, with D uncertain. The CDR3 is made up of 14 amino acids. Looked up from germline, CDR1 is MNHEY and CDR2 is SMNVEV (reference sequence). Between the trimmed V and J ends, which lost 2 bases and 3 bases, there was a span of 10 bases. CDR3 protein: CASSLTRSHYGYTF. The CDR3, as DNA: TGTGCCAGCAGTTTAACCCGTTCCCACTATGGCTACACCTTC.

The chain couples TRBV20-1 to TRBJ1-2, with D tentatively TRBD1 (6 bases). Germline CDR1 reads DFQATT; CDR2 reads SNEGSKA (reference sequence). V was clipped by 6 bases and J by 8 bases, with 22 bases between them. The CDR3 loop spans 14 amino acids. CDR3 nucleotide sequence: TGCAGTGCCGCAGCCTGGGACACCATCGGAGGCTACACCTTC. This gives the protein CSAAAWDTIGGYTF.

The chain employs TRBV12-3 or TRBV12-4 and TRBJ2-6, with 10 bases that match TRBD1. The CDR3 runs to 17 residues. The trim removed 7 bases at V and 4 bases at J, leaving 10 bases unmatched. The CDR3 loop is CASILPGTGDGANVLTF. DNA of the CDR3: TGTGCCAGCATCCTTCCCGGGACAGGGGACGGGGCCAACGTCCTGACTTTC.

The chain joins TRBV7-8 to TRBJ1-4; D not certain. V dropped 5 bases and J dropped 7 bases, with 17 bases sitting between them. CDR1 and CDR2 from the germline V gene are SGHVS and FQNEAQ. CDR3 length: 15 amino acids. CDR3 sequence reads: CASSPPDPRIEKLFF. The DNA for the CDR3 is TGTGCCAGCAGCCCACCGGACCCGCGGATTGAAAAACTGTTTTTT.

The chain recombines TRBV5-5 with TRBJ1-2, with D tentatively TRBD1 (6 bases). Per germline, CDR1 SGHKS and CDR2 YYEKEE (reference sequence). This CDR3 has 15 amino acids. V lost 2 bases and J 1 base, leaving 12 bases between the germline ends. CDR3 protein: CASSLIDRNNYGYTF. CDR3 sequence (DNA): TGTGCCAGCAGCTTAATCGACAGGAATAACTATGGCTACACCTTC.

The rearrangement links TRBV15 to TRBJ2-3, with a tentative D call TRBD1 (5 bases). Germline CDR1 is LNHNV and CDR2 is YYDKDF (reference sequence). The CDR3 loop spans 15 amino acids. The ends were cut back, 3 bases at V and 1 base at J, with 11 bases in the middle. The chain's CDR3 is CATSREQVGTDTQYF. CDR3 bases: TGTGCCACCAGCAGGGAACAGGTTGGCACAGATACGCAGTATTTT.

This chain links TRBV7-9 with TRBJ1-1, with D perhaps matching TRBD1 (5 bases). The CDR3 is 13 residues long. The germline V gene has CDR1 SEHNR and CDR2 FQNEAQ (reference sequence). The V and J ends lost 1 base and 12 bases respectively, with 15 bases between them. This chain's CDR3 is CASSLGSNLGPFF. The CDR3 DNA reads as TGTGCCAGCAGCTTAGGGTCAAACTTGGGGCCTTTCTTT.

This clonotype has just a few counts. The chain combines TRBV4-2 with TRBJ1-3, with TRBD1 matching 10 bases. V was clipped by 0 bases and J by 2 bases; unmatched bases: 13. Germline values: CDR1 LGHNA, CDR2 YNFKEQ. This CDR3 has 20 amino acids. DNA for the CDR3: TGTGCCAGCAGCCAAGATTGGGACAGGGGAATCGGGGTCCCTGGAAACACCATATATTTT. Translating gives CASSQDWDRGIGVPGNTIYF.

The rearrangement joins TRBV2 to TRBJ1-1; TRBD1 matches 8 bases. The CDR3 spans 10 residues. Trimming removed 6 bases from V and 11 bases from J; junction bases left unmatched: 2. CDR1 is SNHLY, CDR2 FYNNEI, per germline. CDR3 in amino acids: CASRDRVAFF. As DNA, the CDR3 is TGTGCCAGCAGGGACAGGGTTGCTTTCTTT.

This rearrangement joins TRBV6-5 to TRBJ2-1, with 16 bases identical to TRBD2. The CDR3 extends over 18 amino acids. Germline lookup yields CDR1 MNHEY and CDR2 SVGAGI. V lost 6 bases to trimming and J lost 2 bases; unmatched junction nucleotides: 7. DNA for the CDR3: TGTGCCAGCAGCCACGGGACTAGCGGGGGGGATGCCTACAATGAGCAGTTCTTC. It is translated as CASSHGTSGGDAYNEQFF.

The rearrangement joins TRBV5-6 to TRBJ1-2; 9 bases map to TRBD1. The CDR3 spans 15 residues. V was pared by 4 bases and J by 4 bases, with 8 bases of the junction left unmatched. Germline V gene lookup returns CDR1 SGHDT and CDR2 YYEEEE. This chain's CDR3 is CASSPGTGITYGYTF. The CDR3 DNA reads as TGTGCCAGCAGCCCTGGGACAGGGATAACCTATGGCTACACCTTC.

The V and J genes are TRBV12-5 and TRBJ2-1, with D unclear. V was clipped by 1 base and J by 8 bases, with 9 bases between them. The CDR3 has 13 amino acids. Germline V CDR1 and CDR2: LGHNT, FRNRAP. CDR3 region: CASGLGPRYEQFF. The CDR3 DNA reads TGTGCTAGTGGTTTGGGACCGCGGTATGAGCAGTTCTTC. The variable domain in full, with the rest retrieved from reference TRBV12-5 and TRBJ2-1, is DARVTQTPRHKVTEMGQEVTMRCQPILGHNTVFWYRQTMMQGLELLAYFRNRAPLDDSGMPKDRFSAEMPDATLATLKIQPSEPRDSAVYFCASGLGPRYEQFFGPGTRLTVL.

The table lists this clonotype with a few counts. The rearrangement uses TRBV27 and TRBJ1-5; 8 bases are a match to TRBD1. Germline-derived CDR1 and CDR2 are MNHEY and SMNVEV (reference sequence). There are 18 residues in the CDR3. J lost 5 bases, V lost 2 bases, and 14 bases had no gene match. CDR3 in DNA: TGTGCCAGCAGTTTAAGGGGGGCCGGGACAGGATACCATCAGCCCCAGCATTTT. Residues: CASSLRGAGTGYHQPQHF.

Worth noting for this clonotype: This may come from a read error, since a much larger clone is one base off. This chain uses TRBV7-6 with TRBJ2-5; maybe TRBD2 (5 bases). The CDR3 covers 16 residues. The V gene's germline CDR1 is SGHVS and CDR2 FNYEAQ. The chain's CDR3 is CAGSLGGGLNQETQYF. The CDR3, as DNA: TGTGCCGGCAGCTTAGGAGGAGGTCTCAACCAAGAGACCCAGTACTTC.

CDR3 loop: CASSLAGTGGGNEQFF. CDR3 coding DNA: TGTGCCAGCAGCTTAGCAGGGACAGGGGGAGGTAATGAGCAGTTCTTC. This chain joins TRBV7-9 and TRBJ2-1; the match to TRBD1 covers 11 bases. The CDR3 spans 16 residues. The V gene's germline CDR1 is SEHNR and CDR2 FQNEAQ (reference sequence). Trimming at V came to 0 bases and at J to 7 bases, leaving 5 bases not matched to a gene.

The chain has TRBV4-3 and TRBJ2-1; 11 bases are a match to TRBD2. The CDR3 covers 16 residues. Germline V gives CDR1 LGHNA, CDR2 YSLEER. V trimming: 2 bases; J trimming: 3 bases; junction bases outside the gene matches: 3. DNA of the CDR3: TGCGCCAGCAGCCAAACACTAGCGGGGGACTACAATGAGCAGTTCTTC. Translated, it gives CASSQTLAGDYNEQFF.

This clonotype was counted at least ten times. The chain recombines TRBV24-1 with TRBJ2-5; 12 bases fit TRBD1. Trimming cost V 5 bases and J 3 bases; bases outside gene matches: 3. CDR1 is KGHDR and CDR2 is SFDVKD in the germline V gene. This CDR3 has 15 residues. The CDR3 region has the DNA TGTGCCACCAGTGCGGGACAGGGGGCGGAAGAGACCCAGTACTTC. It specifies CATSAGQGAEETQYF.

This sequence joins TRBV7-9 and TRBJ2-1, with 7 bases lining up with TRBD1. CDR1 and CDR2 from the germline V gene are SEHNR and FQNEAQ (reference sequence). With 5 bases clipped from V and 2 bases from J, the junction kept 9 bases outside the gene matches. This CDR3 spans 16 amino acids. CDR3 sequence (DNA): TGTGCCAGCAGCACTCGAACAGGGGTCGCCTACAATGAGCAGTTCTTC. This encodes CASSTRTGVAYNEQFF.

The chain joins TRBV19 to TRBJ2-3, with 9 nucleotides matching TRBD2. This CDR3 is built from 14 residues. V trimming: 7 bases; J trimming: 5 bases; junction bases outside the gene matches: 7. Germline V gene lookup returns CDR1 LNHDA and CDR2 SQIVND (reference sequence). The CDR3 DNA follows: TGTGCCAGTACCGGCGGGGGGGGATTAGATACGCAGTATTTT. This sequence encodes CASTGGGGLDTQYF. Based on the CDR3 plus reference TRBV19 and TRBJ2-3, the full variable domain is DGGITQSPKYLFRKEGQNVTLSCEQNLNHDAMYWYRQDPGQGLRLIYYSQIVNDFQKGDIAEGYSVSREKKESFPLTVTSAQKNPTAFYLCASTGGGGLDTQYFGPGTRLTVL.

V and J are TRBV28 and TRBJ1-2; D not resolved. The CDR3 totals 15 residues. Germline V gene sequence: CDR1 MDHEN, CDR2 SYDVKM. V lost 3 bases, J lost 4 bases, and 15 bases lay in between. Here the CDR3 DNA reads TGTGCCAGCAGTTTCAGGACTCGGGCCCTCTATGGCTACACCTTC. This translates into CASSFRTRALYGYTF.

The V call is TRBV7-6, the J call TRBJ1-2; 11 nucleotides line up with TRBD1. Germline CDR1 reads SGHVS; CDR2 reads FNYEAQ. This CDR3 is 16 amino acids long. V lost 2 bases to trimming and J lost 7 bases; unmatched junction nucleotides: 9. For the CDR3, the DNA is TGTGCCAGCAGCTTATCAGCAGGGACAGGGGGTGTTGGCTACACCTTC. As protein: CASSLSAGTGGVGYTF.

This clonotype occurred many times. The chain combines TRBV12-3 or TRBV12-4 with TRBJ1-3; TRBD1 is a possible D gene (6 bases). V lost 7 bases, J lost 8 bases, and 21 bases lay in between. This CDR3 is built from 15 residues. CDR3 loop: CASIDRQARVDTIYF. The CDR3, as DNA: TGTGCCAGCATCGATAGACAGGCTCGAGTAGACACCATATATTTT.

CDR3 sequence: CASSLGQPDTQYF. CDR3 coding DNA: TGTGCCAGCAGTTTAGGGCAGCCAGATACGCAGTATTTT. The chain uses TRBV28 and TRBJ2-3; D remains unclear. The V and J ends lost 2 bases and 4 bases respectively, with 7 bases between them. Germline CDR1 is MDHEN and CDR2 is SYDVKM. The CDR3 covers 13 residues.

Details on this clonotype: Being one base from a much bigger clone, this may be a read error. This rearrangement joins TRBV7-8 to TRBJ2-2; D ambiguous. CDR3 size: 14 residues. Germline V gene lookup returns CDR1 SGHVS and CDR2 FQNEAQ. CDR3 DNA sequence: TGTACCAGCAGCTTCGCGGAGAACACCGGGGAGCTGTTTTTT. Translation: CTSSFAENTGELFF. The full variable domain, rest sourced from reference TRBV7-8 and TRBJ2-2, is GAGVSQSPRYKVAKRGQDVALRCDPISGHVSLFWYQQALGQGPEFLTYFQNEAQLDKSGLPSDRFFAERPEGSVSTLKIQRTQQEDSAVYLCTSSFAENTGELFFGEGSRLTVL.

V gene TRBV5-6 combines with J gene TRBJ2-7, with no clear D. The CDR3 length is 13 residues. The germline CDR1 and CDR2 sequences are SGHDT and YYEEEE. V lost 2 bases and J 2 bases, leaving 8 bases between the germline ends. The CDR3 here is CASSFDRPYEQYV. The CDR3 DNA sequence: TGTGCCAGCAGCTTCGACCGACCCTACGAGCAGTACGTC.

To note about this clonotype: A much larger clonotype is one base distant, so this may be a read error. CDR3 coding DNA: TGTGCCAGCAGTTTTCGCGCGGCGCAGAACAATAAGCAGTTCTTC. Translated: CASSFRAAQNNKQFF. The rearrangement uses TRBV7-8 and TRBJ2-1; D remains ambiguous. The CDR3 sequence is 15 residues long. Looked up from germline, CDR1 is SGHVS and CDR2 is FQNEAQ.